This T cell receptor (beta chain) was sequenced in a study of T-cell memory formation after mild COVID-19 (dated by TCRdb to the early 2020s). Regarding the research as a whole: Most TCR sequence clusters were specific to one of the two donors. In two donors, T-cell clones that expanded and contracted after mild COVID-19 were followed by sequencing TCRalpha and TCRbeta repertoires longitudinally. The cohort was made up of two young adult volunteers, one female and one male, who were previously healthy.

On the study overall, not on this receptor specifically: Only a couple of mild cases were covered in the study, and larger cohorts including severe cases with pre-infection samples were considered necessary. The second-wave clones that peaked on day 37 were not confirmed to be SARS-CoV-2 specific. From day 15 to 85, contracting clones showed balanced CD4/CD8 phenotypes, whereas a second wave of clones that expanded from day 15 to 37 leaned towards CD4+. Contracting CD4+ clones turned up mainly in the CM and EM memory subsets, whereas EMRA was where CD8+ clones were enriched. Some responding clones were detected in pre-infection memory, which suggested that pre-existing cross-reactive memory T cells had joined the SARS-CoV-2 response.

The germline V gene encodes CDR1 LGHNA and CDR2 YNFKEQ. The CDR3 has 16 amino acids, counting the end cysteine and phenylalanine. Of all the DNA, just the CDR3 is kept, 48 bases in frame from base 1. Germline trimming amounts to 2 bases on V and 5 bases on J, with 8 as the count of junction bases outside the gene matches. Ficoll-Paque density gradient centrifugation was the method used to isolate PBMCs. The run used an Illumina NovaSeq 6000. Using 5'RACE with constant-segment primers, TCRalpha and TCRbeta cDNA libraries were constructed, with sample barcodes and unique molecular identifiers added in the process. RNA was extracted from every sample with Trizol reagent. Amplification of the libraries took two PCR steps, and the second step added a second sample barcode plus Illumina TruSeq adapters. The libraries were sequenced on an Illumina NovaSeq using 2 x 150 bp paired-end reads. The study's processing was this. The reads were demultiplexed and collapsed into UMI-guided consensus sequences using migec v1.2.7. Using mixcr v2.1.11, UMI consensuses were aligned to TRA and TRB V and J templates and then assembled into clonotypes. Expanded or contracted clonotypes were those called significant by both edgeR and NoisET, with noise models trained on biological replicates. For edgeR calls, the cutoffs were a false discovery rate-adjusted p below 0.01 and a log2 fold-change threshold of 1. As an exploratory analysis of dynamics, max-normalized trajectories of the 1000 most abundant clonotypes were examined with PCA combined with hierarchical clustering. Each responding clone was given a CD4 or CD8 phenotype based on the CD4+ and CD8+ repertoires, which had been sequenced separately. TCRdb reran the public reads through fastp at Q25 and MiXCR, keeping productive beta chains. Here each entry gathers all rows of one CDR3 protein and keeps the most common genes and DNA. The V and J calls reflect TCRdb's pipeline rather than the authors' work. The sample table shows 500,000 to 550,000 distinct CDR3 sequences, and about a fifth are seen once. The ten most abundant clones make up under 15% of the sample.

Of note for this clonotype: Its antigen has not been determined. No much larger clone exists at a distance of one base, and base qualities are not known.

The source material was PBMCs or a T cell subset sorted from them (not recorded which). Recombination linked TRBV4-2 to TRBJ1-4; TRBD1 matches 7 bases in the middle. This clonotype was obtained from an adult woman who had mild COVID-19 (a few samples of this study predate the infection). The sample titles of this study are shuffled in the database, so cell type and time point are left out; the donor was told from shared clones. The CDR3 corresponds to CASSQPQGRGNEKLFF. The sequenced DNA: TGTGCCAGCAGCCAACCACAGGGGAGGGGGAATGAAAAACTGTTTTTT.